The 13 T cell receptor beta chains presented below share a single source sample, sequenced in a study of cytotoxic CD8 clonotypes in ibrutinib-treated CLL. Using immunoSEQ multiplex PCR, the repertoire was profiled, and TCRdb retains in-frame clones only, with some absent. Of 300,000 or so clones listed, over 55% are singletons. The specimen was PBMCs, collected after 36 months of ibrutinib treatment. The receptors shown here come from a human donor with chronic lymphocytic leukemia.

The table lists this clone with a few counts. J is TRBJ2-5 and V is TRBV7-9; TRBD2 might be the D (6 bases). The CDR3 consists of 13 residues. Germline V gene data show CDR1 as SEHNR and CDR2 as FQNEAQ (reference sequence). V was trimmed by 5 bases and J by 5 bases, leaving 12 bases between them. The CDR3 loop reads CASSGGWSETQYF. In nucleotides, the CDR3 is TGTGCCAGCAGCGGGGGGTGGAGCGAGACCCAGTACTTC. Drawing the rest from reference TRBV7-9 and TRBJ2-5, the complete variable domain is DTGVSQNPRHKITKRGQNVTFRCDPISEHNRLYWYRQTLGQGPEFLTYFQNEAQLEKSRLLSDRFSAERPKGSFSTLEIQRTEQGDSAMYLCASSGGWSETQYFGPGTRLLVL.

The chain carries TRBV18 and TRBJ2-7; 8 nucleotides line up with TRBD1. CDR3 length: 14 amino acids. Germline CDR1 and CDR2: KGHSH and LQKENI. Trimming at V came to 4 bases and at J to 5 bases, leaving 7 bases not matched to a gene. The CDR3 DNA is TGTGCCAGCTCACGACAGGGGACGGAGGACGAGCAGTACTTC. It encodes CASSRQGTEDEQYF.

The rearrangement joins TRBV10-2 to TRBJ2-7; TRBD1 aligns across 10 bases. The germline V gene has CDR1 WSHSY and CDR2 SAAADI. V gave up 9 bases and J gave up 9 bases; unmatched junction bases: 11. The CDR3 is 13 residues long. The CDR3 loop reads CASSGTGAAWQYF. The CDR3 DNA follows: TGCGCCAGTTCCGGGACAGGGGCTGCATGGCAGTACTTC.

V and J are TRBV5-1 and TRBJ1-4, with a tentative D call TRBD1 (5 bases). CDR1 is SGHRS, CDR2 YFSETQ, per germline. Trimming took off 4 bases at V and 7 bases at J, with 20 bases between the two ends. This CDR3 comprises 16 residues. CDR3 protein: CASSPIGVGAGEKLFF. CDR3 coding DNA: TGCGCCAGCAGCCCCATTGGGGTCGGGGCGGGTGAAAAACTGTTTTTT.

This clone was picked up a small number of times. This sequence joins TRBV27 and TRBJ2-3, with TRBD2 matching over 14 bases. Germline-derived CDR1 and CDR2 are MNHEY and SMNVEV (reference sequence). This CDR3 is built from 17 residues. Germline trimming cut 7 bases from V and 6 bases from J; bases unmatched to any gene: 12. CDR3 in amino acids: CASNTGTSGRRGDTQYF. CDR3 nucleotide sequence: TGTGCCAGCAATACCGGGACTAGCGGGAGAAGAGGGGATACGCAGTATTTT.

A few counts support this clone. V and J are TRBV7-9 and TRBJ2-7; D is perhaps TRBD1 or TRBD2 (5 bases each). Deletions cut 2 bases from V and 2 bases from J, with 13 bases between. The CDR3 is 15 residues long. CDR1 and CDR2 (germline): SEHNR, FQNEAQ (reference sequence). The CDR3 coding sequence is TGTGCCAGCAGCTTATTGACGGGACCTGCCTACGAGCAGTACTTC. It translates to CASSLLTGPAYEQYF.

This sequence joins TRBV13 and TRBJ1-1, with a tentative D call TRBD1 (5 bases). Per germline, CDR1 PRHDT and CDR2 FYEKMQ (reference sequence). The CDR3 contains 14 residues. The V end lost 6 bases, the J end lost 4 bases, and 15 bases lay between the germline ends. CDR3 protein: CASSRDQGGTEAFF. CDR3 coding DNA: TGTGCCAGCAGTCGCGACCAGGGAGGCACTGAAGCTTTCTTT.

The chain combines TRBV9 with TRBJ1-2; 7 bases line up with TRBD1. This CDR3 is 15 amino acids long. With V trimmed by 0 bases and J by 3 bases, 5 bases remained unmatched. The germline V gene has CDR1 SGDLS and CDR2 YYNGEE. CDR3: CASSVADRSHYGYTF. In nucleotides, the CDR3 is TGTGCCAGCAGCGTAGCGGACAGGTCCCACTATGGCTACACCTTC.

On this clone: Other DNA sequences in this sample translate to the same CDR3. The gene calls are TRBV25-1 and TRBJ2-2; D possibly corresponds to TRBD2 (5 bases). V lost 7 bases, J lost 5 bases, and 11 bases lay in between. The germline V gene encodes CDR1 MGHDK and CDR2 SYGVNS. The CDR3 is 13 amino acids. CDR3 region: CASMGRGTGELFF. The CDR3 DNA reads TGTGCCAGCATGGGCCGAGGGACCGGGGAGCTGTTTTTT.

The chain is built from TRBV28 and TRBJ2-7; D may correspond to TRBD1 or TRBD2 (5 bases each). Germline CDR1 reads MDHEN; CDR2 reads SYDVKM. Trimming shortened V by 5 bases and J by 4 bases, and 21 bases separated the two germline ends. The CDR3 has 16 amino acids. The CDR3 nucleotides read TGTGCCAGCAGTCCCAACCTGGGGGTAGCGCGGTACGAGCAGTACTTC. Its protein is CASSPNLGVARYEQYF. The whole variable domain, filled in from reference TRBV28 and TRBJ2-7, reads DVKVTQSSRYLVKRTGEKVFLECVQDMDHENMFWYRQDPGLGLRLIYFSYDVKMKEKGDIPEGYSVSREKKERFSLILESASTNQTSMYLCASSPNLGVARYEQYFGPGTRLTVT.

J is TRBJ2-7 and V is TRBV2; no reliable D call. The CDR3 has 12 residues. The germline V gene has CDR1 SNHLY and CDR2 FYNNEI. Trimming took 4 bases from V and 6 from J, leaving 10 bases between them. The CDR3 is CASSASWGEQYF. CDR3 coding DNA: TGTGCCAGCAGTGCTTCTTGGGGCGAGCAGTACTTC.

This clone came up a few times. V and J are TRBV25-1 and TRBJ2-5; the D is unclear. V was cut by 6 bases and J by 5 bases, with 4 bases left in between. Germline V lookup: CDR1 MGHDK, CDR2 SYGVNS. This CDR3 region has 10 residues. The CDR3 coding sequence is TGTGCCAGCAGATGGGAGACCCAGTACTTC. This encodes CASRWETQYF.

This clone was counted between two and nine times. This chain uses TRBV11-2 with TRBJ2-7; D is perhaps TRBD1 (5 bases). The CDR3 loop spans 15 amino acids. V was cut by 1 base and J by 1 base, with 11 bases left in between. Germline V gene data show CDR1 as SGHAT and CDR2 as FQNNGV. The CDR3 reads CASSLAGWKSYEQYF. In DNA form, the CDR3 reads TGTGCCAGCAGCTTAGCAGGGTGGAAGTCCTACGAGCAGTACTTC.